This T cell receptor beta chain originates from a study of blood T cell repertoires in COVID-19. Which cohort a participant joined came from the clinical history participants gave. Sequenced by immunoSEQ multiplex PCR; TCRdb stores in-frame clones only, minus some. The sample records approximately 290,000 clones, 70% to 90% being singletons. The CDR3 spans 15 residues. CDR1 and CDR2 from the germline V gene are SEHNR and FQNEAQ (reference sequence). The V end lost 4 bases, the J end lost 0 bases, and 12 bases lay between the germline ends. Sequencing was done on a sample of PBMCs or T cells enriched from blood (not recorded which). The clonotype comes from a woman in her twenties or thirties who had recovered from COVID-19. This chain uses TRBV7-9 with TRBJ1-1; the D gene is possibly TRBD1 (6 bases). The CDR3 loop reads CASSYPTGMNTEAFF. The CDR3 bases are TGTGCCAGCAGCTACCCGACAGGAATGAACACTGAAGCTTTCTTT.